This entry concerns a single TCR beta chain. These data are taken from a study of control samples from healthy donors and cancer patients. The junction had 3 bases not matched to a gene; V was cut back by 10 bases and J by 0 bases. CDR3 size: 12 residues. Generated by immunoSEQ multiplex PCR, the TCRdb table keeps only in-frame clones and is missing some. The sample shows fewer than 500,000 clones, approximately 92% of them seen only once. The genes are TRBV12-3 or TRBV12-4 and TRBJ2-7, with 7 bases that match TRBD1. The TCR was taken from a middle-aged man with head and neck cancer. Material: PBMCs. CDR3 protein: CATRDSSYEQYF. The CDR3 DNA sequence: TGTGCCACCAGGGACAGCTCCTACGAGCAGTACTTC.